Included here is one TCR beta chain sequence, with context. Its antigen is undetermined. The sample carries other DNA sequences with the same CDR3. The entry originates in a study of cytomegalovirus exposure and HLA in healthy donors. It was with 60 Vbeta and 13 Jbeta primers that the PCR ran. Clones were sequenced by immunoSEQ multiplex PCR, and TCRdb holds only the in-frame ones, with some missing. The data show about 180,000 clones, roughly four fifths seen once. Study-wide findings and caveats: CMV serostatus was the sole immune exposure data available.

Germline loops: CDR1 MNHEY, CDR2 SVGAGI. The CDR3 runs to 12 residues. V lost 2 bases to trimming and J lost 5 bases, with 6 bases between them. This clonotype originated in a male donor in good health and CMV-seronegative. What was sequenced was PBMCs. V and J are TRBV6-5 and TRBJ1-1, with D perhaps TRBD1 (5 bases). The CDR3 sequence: CASSYGGTEAFF. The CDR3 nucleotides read TGTGCCAGCAGTTACGGGGGGACTGAAGCTTTCTTT.